This TCR beta chain was retrieved from a study of T cells in localized non-small cell lung cancer. Study outcomes and limitations: Detection in adjacent lung was observed for a median around 55 of the top 100 tumor clones. Uninvolved adjacent lung, not tumor, had the highest T cell clonality.

Remarks on this clone: Its antigen remains unidentified.

The CDR3 is 13 amino acids. The germline CDR1 and CDR2 sequences are WSHSY and SAAADI. Trimming stripped 7 bases from V and 5 bases from J, with 12 bases between. Some clones are missing from TCRdb's copy, which holds only in-frame ones; the method was immunoSEQ multiplex PCR. This sample has tens of thousands of clones, with roughly 80% found just once. The receptor's source is a man between 40 and 70 years old with stage II lung adenocarcinoma. The V gene is TRBV10-2, the J gene TRBJ1-3; D perhaps matches TRBD1 (5 bases). The material sequenced was PBMCs, taken before any cancer treatment. The CDR3 DNA sequence: TGCGCCAGCAATGGGGACGGCAGAAACACCATATATTTT. Translation gives CASNGDGRNTIYF.